Listed below are T cell receptor beta chains from one sample, sequenced in a study of blood T cell repertoires in COVID-19. TCRdb's table, derived via immunoSEQ multiplex PCR, lists solely in-frame clones and lacks some. The sample carries about 240,000 clones, 92% recorded once. The source material was peripheral blood. These receptor sequences come from a young man with COVID-19, enrolled during active disease. CDR3s include the opening cysteine and the closing phenylalanine or tryptophan. Each record gives: V gene, J gene, CDR3 protein.

TRBV5-6	TRBJ2-7	CASSLGPAGSYEQYF
TRBV6-5	TRBJ1-6	CASSYLGTGVNSPLHF
TRBV27	TRBJ1-2	CASREGNYGYTF
TRBV10-3	TRBJ2-7	CAIEGTRSREQYF
TRBV6-5	TRBJ2-7	CASRHRDSSYEQYF
TRBV6-6	TRBJ1-5	CASSYSAEVNQPQHF
TRBV7-9	TRBJ1-1	CASSPGGLNTEAFF
TRBV2	TRBJ2-2	CAIPTSGGAGTGELFF
TRBV2	TRBJ2-2	CASTQGQANTGELFF
TRBV6-5	TRBJ2-2	CASTAVLTNTGELFF
TRBV6-5	TRBJ1-2	CASSYSTERGYTF
TRBV9	TRBJ2-1	CASSVGGSYEQFF
TRBV9	TRBJ2-2	CASSVDRTSGGAQVAGELFF